These T cell receptor beta chains were read from a single sample in a study of shared clonotypes between healthy human individuals. TCRdb's table, derived via immunoSEQ multiplex PCR, lists solely in-frame clones and lacks some. The profile shows 1.5 million to 1.9 million clones, roughly 98% of them singletons. The sequencing input was naive CD4+ T cells sorted from blood. The receptors stem from a man in his thirties or forties in good health. The CDR3 runs from the conserved cysteine through the conserved F or W. D genes are given only for firm matches. Rows give clone size only sometimes, using once, few, many, or a class for an expanded clone.

TRBJ1-5 - TRBV7-6 once TGTGCCAGCAGCTTAGCTCCTGGTCAGCCCCAGCATTTT CASSLAPGQPQHF
TRBJ2-3 TRBD1 TRBV5-1 - TGCGCCAGCAGCAGGGGACAGGGGGCCTGGGGAACAGATACGCAGTATTTT CASSRGQGAWGTDTQYF
TRBJ1-1 TRBD1 TRBV14 - TGTGCCAGCAGCCGGAGAGGACAGGGGGGTGAAGCTTTCTTT CASSRRGQGGEAFF
TRBJ1-5 TRBD1 TRBV7-8 - TGTGCCAGCAGCCCACGGACAGGACTTTATCAGCCCCAGCATTTT CASSPRTGLYQPQHF
TRBJ2-5 TRBD1 TRBV5-1 - TGCGCCAGCAGCTTGCCCGGACAGGGGTCAGAGACCCAGTACTTC CASSLPGQGSETQYF
TRBJ1-2 - TRBV19 once TGTGCCACGAGTGAGATCCAGGGTAACTATGGCTACACCTTC CATSEIQGNYGYTF
TRBJ1-4 - TRBV5-1 - TGCGCCAGCAGCACCGGACTGGGTAAACTGTTTTTT CASSTGLGKLFF
TRBJ2-1 - TRBV9 - TGTGCCAGCAGCTCCCTGGGAGACTCCTACAATGAGCAGTTCTTC CASSSLGDSYNEQFF
TRBJ1-2 - TRBV7-2 once TGTGCCAGCAGCTTAAAATTATCCCGGGTTCACTATGGCTACACCTTC CASSLKLSRVHYGYTF
TRBJ1-2 - TRBV6-6 - TGTGCCAGCAGGACGGTTCATGGCTACACCTTC CASRTVHGYTF
TRBJ2-7 TRBD2 TRBV28 - TGTGCCAGCAGTCTTCCTAGCGGGAGCGAGCAGTACTTC CASSLPSGSEQYF
TRBJ2-2 - TRBV4-1 - TGCGCCAGCAGCCAGGGTTTGAACACCGGGGAGCTGTTTTTT CASSQGLNTGELFF
TRBJ2-7 TRBD2 TRBV28 - TGTGCCAGTCTTCCCGGGGGGGCGCCCCTCGAGCAGTACTTC CASLPGGAPLEQYF
TRBJ2-7 TRBD1 TRBV25-1 - TGTGCCAGCACAAGCCATGACCGGGACAGGAAAGTTTACGAGCAGTACTTC CASTSHDRDRKVYEQYF
TRBJ2-5 - TRBV5-1 - TGCGCCAGCAGCCGTGGGGGGCCCCAAGAGACCCAGTACTTC CASSRGGPQETQYF
TRBJ1-4 - TRBV19 - TGTGCCGCGTCACAAGATGGGGCAACTAATGAAAAACTGTTTTTT CAASQDGATNEKLFF
TRBJ2-7 TRBD2 TRBV6-1 - TGTGCCAGCATGCGACTAGCGGGCCTCTACGAGCAGTACTTC CASMRLAGLYEQYF
TRBJ1-2 - TRBV11-3 - TGTGCCAGCAGTGATAAAGGACAGCCGGAATACCCCCTCTATGGCTACACCTTC CASSDKGQPEYPLYGYTF
TRBJ2-7 - TRBV14 - TGTGCCAGCAGCATATTGGGGGGGCGGCCCTACGAGCAGTACTTC CASSILGGRPYEQYF
TRBJ2-2 - TRBV7-6 - TGTGCCAGCAGCTTAGAACGGAACACCGGGGAGCTGTTTTTT CASSLERNTGELFF
TRBJ2-3 - TRBV5-1 - TGCGCCAGCAGCCTAGGAGGGCCAGGAGATACGCAGTATTTT CASSLGGPGDTQYF
TRBJ2-7 TRBD1 TRBV5-4 - TGTGCCAGCAGCAAATCCGGGACAGGGGATCGGGAGCAGTACTTC CASSKSGTGDREQYF
TRBJ2-7 TRBD2 TRBV5-4 - TGTGCCAGCAGCTCCTTTACTAGCGGGAGGGCCTACGAGCAGTACTTC CASSSFTSGRAYEQYF
TRBJ2-1 - TRBV7-9 - TGTGCCAGCAGCTTAGGAGGGAGATACAATGAGCAGTTCTTC CASSLGGRYNEQFF
TRBJ2-7 TRBD1 TRBV18 - TGTGCCAGCTCACCGCTGGACAGGGTACCCAACGAGCAGTACTTC CASSPLDRVPNEQYF
TRBJ2-1 TRBD2 TRBV18 - TGTGCCAGCTCGCCACTAGCGGGAGTCAACAATGAGCAGTTCTTC CASSPLAGVNNEQFF
TRBJ1-5 - TRBV6-5 - TGTGCCACGCGGGGGGCAGGAGGCAATCAGCCCCAGCATTTT CATRGAGGNQPQHF
TRBJ1-1 - TRBV30 - TGTGCCTGGAGTTCGGGAGATCGATACACTGAAGCTTTCTTT CAWSSGDRYTEAFF
TRBJ2-2 TRBD2 TRBV5-8 - TGTGCCAGCAGCTTGTCGGGAGGCACCGGGGAGCTGTTTTTT CASSLSGGTGELFF
TRBJ2-1 TRBD2 TRBV6-6 - TGTGCCAGCAGTTACACTAGCGGGATAGGGAATGAGCAGTTCTTC CASSYTSGIGNEQFF
TRBJ2-3 TRBD2 TRBV9 once TGTGCCAGCAGCGTAGATGGGACTAGCTTCTCTCTGGGAGATACGCAGTATTTT CASSVDGTSFSLGDTQYF
TRBJ2-5 TRBD1 TRBV5-1 - TGCGCCAGCAGCATCGGGACAGGTAGACAGACCCAGTACTTC CASSIGTGRQTQYF
TRBJ1-2 - TRBV10-2 - TGCGCCAGCAGTGATTTTCGCGGCGAGGGCTACACCTTC CASSDFRGEGYTF
TRBJ1-5 - TRBV25-1 - TGTGCCAGCAGTGAATTCAATCAGCCCCAGCATTTT CASSEFNQPQHF
TRBJ2-7 - TRBV11-2 - TGTGCCAGCAGATCAATGAACTATGAAACCGAGCAGTACTTC CASRSMNYETEQYF
TRBJ2-1 TRBD2 TRBV19 - TGTGCCAGTAGTTACCGAGCGGGGCCCTACAATGAGCAGTTCTTC CASSYRAGPYNEQFF
TRBJ2-1 TRBD2 TRBV28 - TGTGCCAGCACGGGCGGGGGGTTAGCGGGAGCACCTGAGCAGTTCTTC CASTGGGLAGAPEQFF
TRBJ2-7 - TRBV19 - TGTGCCAGTAGTATTGAAACTGAGCAGTACTTC CASSIETEQYF
TRBJ2-1 TRBD2 TRBV4-3 - TGCGCCAGCAGCCAAGCGTGGAACCTAGCGGGAGCCTACAATGAGCAGTTCTTC CASSQAWNLAGAYNEQFF
TRBJ2-7 TRBD1 TRBV5-1 - TGCGCCAGCAGCTTGGAGAACAGGGGTGCCGAGCAGTACTTC CASSLENRGAEQYF
TRBJ1-4 - TRBV28 - TGTGCCAGCAGTAAACGGACGGCGATTAATGAAAAACTGTTTTTT CASSKRTAINEKLFF
TRBJ1-3 - TRBV14 - TGTGCCAGCAGCCCCACCGGGACACGCTCTCTGGAAAACACCATATATTTT CASSPTGTRSLENTIYF
TRBJ1-5 - TRBV27 once TGTGCCAGCAGTTTATCGGAGAATCAGCCCCAGCATTTT CASSLSENQPQHF
TRBJ2-7 TRBD2 TRBV10-1 - TGCGCCAGCAGTGAGGTCCTCGGGACTAGCGGGAGGAAGCAGTACTTC CASSEVLGTSGRKQYF
TRBJ2-1 - TRBV10-3 - TGTGCCATCTCCCCGGGGATATCGCAGTTCTTC CAISPGISQFF
TRBJ1-3 - TRBV4-3 - TGCGCCAGCAGCCTTACAGGGTCGGCTGGAAACACCATATATTTT CASSLTGSAGNTIYF
TRBJ2-7 - TRBV28 - TGTGCCAGCAGCACCCCTACAGGGCTCGCCTACGAGCAGTACTTC CASSTPTGLAYEQYF
TRBJ2-3 TRBD2 TRBV5-1 - TGCGCCAGCAGCTTGACTAGCGGGAGGGCCCGTAGCACAGATACGCAGTATTTT CASSLTSGRARSTDTQYF
TRBJ1-5 - TRBV30 once TGTGCCTGGAGCGGCGGGACTAACAGGGGCAATCAGCCCCAGCATTTT CAWSGGTNRGNQPQHF